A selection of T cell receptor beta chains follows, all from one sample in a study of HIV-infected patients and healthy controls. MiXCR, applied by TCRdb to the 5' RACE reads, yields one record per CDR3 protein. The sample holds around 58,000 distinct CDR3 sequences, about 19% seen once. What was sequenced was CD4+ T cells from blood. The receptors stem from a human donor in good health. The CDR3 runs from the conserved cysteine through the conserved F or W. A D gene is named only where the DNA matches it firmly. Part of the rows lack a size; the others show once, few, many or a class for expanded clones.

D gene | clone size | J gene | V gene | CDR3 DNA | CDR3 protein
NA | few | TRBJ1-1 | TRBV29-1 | TGCAGCGGAAAAGGGACCACTGAAGCTTTCTTT | CSGKGTTEAFF
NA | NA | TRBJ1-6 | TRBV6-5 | TGTGCCAGCAGTTACGGTGTTTCCTTGGGGAATTCACCCCTCCACTTT | CASSYGVSLGNSPLHF
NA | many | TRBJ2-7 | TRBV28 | TGTGCCAGCGGGTACTACGAGCAGTACTTC | CASGYYEQYF
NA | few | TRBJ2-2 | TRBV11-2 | TGTACCAGCAGCGAGCACACCGGGGAGCTGTTTTTT | CTSSEHTGELFF
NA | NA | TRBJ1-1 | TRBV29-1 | TGCAGCGTTGTTGCCGCCTTGACAGCGAACACTGAAGCTTTCTTT | CSVVAALTANTEAFF
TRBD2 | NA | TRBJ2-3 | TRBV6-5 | TGTGCCAGCAGGACTAGCGGAGATACGCAGTATTTT | CASRTSGDTQYF
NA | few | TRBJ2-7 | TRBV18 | TGTGCCAGCTCACCCACCGGGATCTACGAGCAGTACTTC | CASSPTGIYEQYF
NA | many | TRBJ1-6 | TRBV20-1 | TGCAGTGCTACAAAGGGGAGAGGGGATAATTCACCCCTCCACTTT | CSATKGRGDNSPLHF
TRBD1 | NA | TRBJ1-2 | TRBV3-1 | TGTGCCAGCAGCCAGGGGACAGGCTTTTACTATGGCTACACCTTC | CASSQGTGFYYGYTF
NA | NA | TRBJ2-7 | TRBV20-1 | TGCAGTGCTTCCCGGGAAACCCCCTCCGAGCAGTACTTC | CSASRETPSEQYF